This T cell receptor (beta chain) was documented in a study of blood T cells in healthy people across ages. In its sample, this clonotype was seen many times. The CDR3 totals 13 residues. CDR1 is DFQATT and CDR2 is SNEGSKA in the germline V gene (reference sequence). V was trimmed by 6 bases and J by 4 bases, leaving 13 bases between them. The second PCR ran 7 to 11 cycles with a sample-barcoded 5' primer and J-beta primers. TCRdb recomputed calls from the 5' RACE reads with MiXCR, one row per CDR3 protein. Of hundreds of thousands of distinct CDR3 sequences listed, more than 25% were seen once; the top ten hold 15% to 20%. Every sample had a minimum of 6.5 million PBMCs isolated.

Sequences were obtained from blood. The chain recombines TRBV20-1 with TRBJ1-5, with a tentative D call TRBD1 (6 bases). This TCR came from a woman of 80 years or more in good health. DNA of the CDR3: TGCAGTGCCCAAGGGGGTGGGAATCAGCCCCAGCATTTT. The encoded protein is CSAQGGGNQPQHF.